This T cell receptor (beta chain) derives from a study of T-cell reconstitution after alpha-beta-depleted transplantation in children. With 6 bases removed from V and 0 bases from J, the gap between germline ends came to 12 bases. The germline gives CDR1 ENHRY, CDR2 SYGVKD. The CDR3 consists of 15 residues. This clonotype showed up just a few times. What it binds is unknown. Library preparation (for TCRbeta) was performed with unique molecular identifiers. TCRdb passed the PCR reads through MiXCR, listing each CDR3 protein once. The table has roughly 82,000 distinct CDR3 sequences, 13% to 15% seen once; the top ten hold around 26%. Study-wide results and caveats: At around two months after transplant, the alpha-beta T cells were reportedly derived from several hundred expanded clones that came from non-depleted graft cells.

The sequence came from a male patient between 2 and 10 years old who had a stem cell transplant for acute lymphoblastic leukemia, so the T cells may come from the graft donor. This chain uses TRBV10-3 with TRBJ1-3; D unclear. The sample was PBMCs, mostly from graft donor cells, taken 180 days after TCRalphabeta/CD19-depleted stem cell transplant. The CDR3 DNA reads as TGTGCCATCAGCCAACTCCGGGACTCTGGAAACACCATATATTTT. This gives the protein CAISQLRDSGNTIYF.